This T cell receptor (beta chain) was identified during a study of blood T cell repertoires in COVID-19. Study summary: Sites in the United States, Italy and Spain provided acute and convalescent COVID-19 samples. Nucleic acid was either cDNA or gDNA, and it came from T cells, B-cell-depleted T cells, or PBMCs.

TCRdb's copy holds only in-frame clones and misses some; the assay was immunoSEQ multiplex PCR. This sample carries about 35,000 clones, roughly 80% of them seen once, and the ten largest clones take 16%. The sample holds one count of this clone. V was clipped by 1 base and J by 7 bases, with 17 bases between them. The V gene's germline CDR1 is GTSNPN and CDR2 SVGIG (reference sequence). This CDR3 spans 15 amino acids. The sequencing sample was made of peripheral blood. This TCR was sampled from a human donor in a cohort sampled during active COVID-19. The chain joins TRBV30 to TRBJ1-3; D is perhaps TRBD1 (5 bases). The CDR3 sequence is CAWSGPPKGQNTIYF. The DNA for the CDR3 is TGTGCCTGGAGTGGACCCCCAAAGGGGCAGAACACCATATATTTT.